The TCR beta chain described here comes from a study of glioma-infiltrating T cells. V gave up 1 base and J gave up 10 bases, with 10 bases separating them. This CDR3 region has 12 residues. CDR1 LGHDT and CDR2 YNNKEL come from the germline V gene (reference sequence). About this clonotype itself: The antigen remains unidentified.

The iRepertoire nested amplicon-rescue multiplex PCR amplified TCR alpha and beta CDR3s from RNA. Input was about 100-450 ng of tissue mRNA or PBMC total RNA. Each CDR3 protein gets one entry after TCRdb re-called the multiplex PCR reads with MiXCR. The sample lists around 130,000 distinct CDR3 sequences, around 25% seen once, with roughly 29% in the top ten. Study conclusions and caveats: Only very few CDR3 sequences appeared in both tissue and blood. Gliomas, especially low-grade, showed above-expected tissue-blood divergence; non-neoplastic patients showed below.

The TCR comes from a human donor with low-grade glioma or glioblastoma, undergoing nonglioma brain surgery, or in good health (not recorded which). The chain is built from TRBV3-1 and TRBJ1-1; D ambiguous. What was sequenced was glioma tissue, nonneoplastic brain tissue, or PBMCs (not recorded which). The CDR3: CASSQGTIGAFF. DNA of the CDR3: TGTGCCAGCAGCCAAGGAACCATTGGAGCTTTCTTT.